Following are 5 T cell receptor beta chains from one sample sequenced in a study of cytomegalovirus exposure and HLA in healthy donors. The data were produced by immunoSEQ multiplex PCR, yet TCRdb's version contains in-frame clones alone and is incomplete. The sample holds 300,000 or so clones, approximately 85% seen once. Specimen: PBMCs. Receptors were obtained from a man aged 30 to 39 in good health and CMV-seronegative.

The chain uses TRBV10-3 and TRBJ1-2; 9 positions agree with TRBD1. The CDR3 sequence is 14 residues long. J gave up 7 bases and V 4 bases, and 7 bases lay outside the gene matches. Germline CDR1 and CDR2: ENHRY and SYGVKD. The DNA of the CDR3 is TGTGCCATCAGTGGGGGACAGGGTGTTTTTGGCTACACCTTC. Its translation is CAISGGQGVFGYTF.

The chain has TRBV9 and TRBJ1-1; weak D call: TRBD1 (6 bases). The germline V gene encodes CDR1 SGDLS and CDR2 YYNGEE. The CDR3 spans 15 residues. V shed 4 bases and J shed 2 bases, with 15 bases lying between them. This CDR3 is CASSRGTGFNTEAFF. CDR3 nucleotides: TGTGCCAGCAGCAGGGGGACGGGATTTAACACTGAAGCTTTCTTT.

This chain connects TRBV5-1 to TRBJ2-7; the match to TRBD2 covers 8 bases. The V gene's germline CDR1 is SGHRS and CDR2 YFSETQ. The CDR3 has 15 residues. The junction had 7 bases not matched to a gene; V was cut back by 2 bases and J by 3 bases. The CDR3 DNA is TGCGCCAGCAGCTTATTAGCGGGGCCCCTCTACGAGCAGTACTTC. Translated: CASSLLAGPLYEQYF.

The rearrangement joins TRBV19 to TRBJ1-2; 7 bases agree with TRBD1. Germline values: CDR1 LNHDA, CDR2 SQIVND (reference sequence). The junction had 7 bases not matched to a gene; V was cut back by 5 bases and J by 4 bases. The CDR3 consists of 14 residues. The CDR3 DNA is TGTGCCAGTAGTCTCCGGACAGGCAGCTATGGCTACACCTTC. Translated: CASSLRTGSYGYTF.

The chain is built from TRBV19 and TRBJ1-6; no clear D gene. The CDR3 is made up of 13 amino acids. CDR1 LNHDA and CDR2 SQIVND come from the germline V gene (reference sequence). V was trimmed by 6 bases and J by 8 bases, leaving 11 bases between them. Here the CDR3 DNA reads TGTGCCAGTAGCGACCGAGGGTATTCACCCCTCCACTTT. The encoded protein is CASSDRGYSPLHF. Looking up the rest from reference TRBV19 and TRBJ1-6 gives the full variable domain: DGGITQSPKYLFRKEGQNVTLSCEQNLNHDAMYWYRQDPGQGLRLIYYSQIVNDFQKGDIAEGYSVSREKKESFPLTVTSAQKNPTAFYLCASSDRGYSPLHFGNGTRLTVT.